This T cell receptor (beta chain) was documented in a study of T cell responses to AZD1222 COVID-19 vaccine. The study, taken as a whole, reports: Nearly half of spike-specific TCRs reportedly target variant regions that are unmutated in the B.1.351 and B.1.1.7 variants. At 160-218 and 743-854, vaccine-associated CD4 TCRs were dominant, and they spanned spike.

The CDR3 has 13 residues. The germline V and J ends were trimmed by 8 bases and 8 bases, with 13 bases remaining between them. The germline CDR1 and CDR2 sequences are MDHEN and SYDVKM. TCRdb keeps only in-frame clones here, not all; method: immunoSEQ multiplex PCR. Altogether about 160,000 clones are present, about 88% being singletons, with the ten largest covering 5.1%. Notes on this clone: Its antigen remains unknown.

This receptor was taken from an adult in good health. V is TRBV28 and J is TRBJ1-6; tentatively, D is TRBD1 (5 bases). The material sequenced was peripheral blood, taken on day 0 of AZD1222 vaccination. The CDR3, as DNA: TGTGCCAGCCGGGGAGGGGACCATTCACCCCTCCACTTT. Protein sequence: CASRGGDHSPLHF.